This T cell receptor beta chain comes out of a study of T cell responses to AZD1222 COVID-19 vaccine (TCRdb year 2021). Study-level background: TCR sequencing covered some 250 trial participants: 200 to 220 given two doses of AZD1222 and about 26 given two doses of MenACWY control vaccine. Trial participants were enrolled by age into subgroups of 18-55, 56-69 and 70-plus years, and roughly 150, 30 and 60 TCR-sequenced participants, respectively, were included in these subgroups. Broad study findings and their caveats: Conclusions about previously exposed vaccinees were limited because only 5 or 6 AZD1222 recipients were SARS-CoV-2 seropositive at baseline. Epitopes outside the regions mutated in the B.1.351 and B.1.1.7 variants were reportedly recognized by nearly half of the unique spike-specific TCRs. After two AZD1222 doses, both the breadth and the depth of spike-specific TCRs were significantly higher than at day 0 and than in MenACWY recipients. The 56-69-year group was small, and its depth increase did not reach significance, likely because of low power. Because no samples from the day 14 peak response were available, repertoires could be characterized only after the peak T cell response. Most participants were white British and females outnumbered males, and the authors suggested that clonal diversity may have been underestimated. The vaccine-associated CD4 TCRs covered the entire spike protein, and the dominant responses fell in regions 160-218 and 743-854.

On this clone itself: Its antigen has not been determined. Within one base of it there is no much larger clone, and no base qualities were kept.

The CDR3 holds 15 amino acids from the cysteine to the phenylalanine. Only the CDR3 portion is preserved as DNA: 45 bases, with reading frame beginning at the first base. V and J lose 6 bases and 3 bases, and a span of 15 bases separates them. From a lookup of the germline V gene (reference sequence), CDR1 and CDR2 are MNHNY and SVGAGI. Sample time point, as interpreted from the label and publication: about 28 days (+/-7) after the second vaccine dose. This specimen's treatment or condition label, per the study, means: meningococcal conjugate vaccine given as trial control. Vaccinee samples came from UK trials COV001 and COV002, including a single-blind randomized controlled phase 2/3 trial of AZD1222 (ChAdOx1 nCoV-19) in healthy adults. Trial participant PBMC samples were collected at day 0 and day 28 after the second dose for TCRbeta chain sequencing. The CDR3 regions of human TCRbeta chains were analyzed by immunosequencing. The authors processed their data as follows. Repertoire TCRs were matched against a reference library of SARS-CoV-2-specific TCRs generated with the MIRA antigen-specificity platform. Breadth was defined as the fraction of unique TCRs that were SARS-CoV-2-associated. Depth was defined as the fraction of total T cells that were SARS-CoV-2-associated. Using the MIRA data, each spike-specific TCR was mapped to the spike region that the TCR reacts to and placed in a CD4 or CD8 class. Log10-transformed breadth and depth values were compared by one-way ANOVA with Sidak's multiple comparisons tests. TCRdb retrieved this table from immuneACCESS and kept in-frame rearrangements only. Not all clones are present; in checked studies, unresolved V genes account for under half, and no reason is known for the remainder. For V, J and clone size, that table is used; D and trimming come from the DNA. Counted in this sample were around 100,000 clones; roughly nine tenths of them appeared once. The ten largest clonotypes hold roughly 3.3% of the sample.

The chain couples TRBV6-6 to TRBJ1-5; TRBD1 could be the D gene, as 6 bases match. The receptor's source is an adult who received the MenACWY meningococcal vaccine as a control. The sample consisted of peripheral blood, taken 28 days after the second dose of the MenACWY control vaccine. The sequenced DNA: TGTGCCAGCAGCCTGACAGGCGTTACCAATCAGCCCCAGCATTTT. It codes for CASSLTGVTNQPQHF.